Below, one T cell receptor beta chain is given with its context. This sample is part of a study of T cell changes during pregnancy in multiple sclerosis. Libraries were prepared by immunoSEQ multiplex PCR; TCRdb keeps only in-frame clonotypes and omits some of them. The repertoire includes 40,000 to 55,000 clones, 75% to 90% of them detected once, and approximately 8% sits in the top ten. Germline V gene data show CDR1 as LGHNA and CDR2 as YNFKEQ. V was cut by 3 bases and J by 2 bases, with 8 bases left in between. The CDR3 has 13 residues. Here the sequenced sample was CD8+ T cells from peripheral blood mononuclear cells, taken in the second trimester of pregnancy. This clonotype originated in a female donor with multiple sclerosis, enrolled in a pregnancy study. The V and J genes are TRBV4-2 and TRBJ2-7; the D gene is possibly TRBD1 (5 bases). The DNA for the CDR3 is TGTGCCAGCAGCCAGACAGATACCTACGAGCAGTACTTC. The encoded protein is CASSQTDTYEQYF.